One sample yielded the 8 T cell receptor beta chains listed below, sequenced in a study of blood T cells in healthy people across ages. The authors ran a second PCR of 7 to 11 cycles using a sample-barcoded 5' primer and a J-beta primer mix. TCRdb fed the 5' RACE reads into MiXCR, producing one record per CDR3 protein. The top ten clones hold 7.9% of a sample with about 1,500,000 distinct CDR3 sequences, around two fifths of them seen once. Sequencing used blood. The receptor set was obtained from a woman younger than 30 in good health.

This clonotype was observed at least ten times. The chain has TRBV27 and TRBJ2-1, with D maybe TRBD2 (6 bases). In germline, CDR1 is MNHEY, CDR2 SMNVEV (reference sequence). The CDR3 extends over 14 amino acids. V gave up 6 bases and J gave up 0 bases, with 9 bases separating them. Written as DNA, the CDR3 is TGTGCCAGCAGCTTCGGGAGCTCCTACAATGAGCAGTTCTTC. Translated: CASSFGSSYNEQFF.

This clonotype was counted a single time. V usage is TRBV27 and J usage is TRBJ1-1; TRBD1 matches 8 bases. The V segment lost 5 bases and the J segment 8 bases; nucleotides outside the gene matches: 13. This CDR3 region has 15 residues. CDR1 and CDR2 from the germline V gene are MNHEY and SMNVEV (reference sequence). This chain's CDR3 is CASSRVSGGPPEAFF. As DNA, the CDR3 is TGTGCCAGCAGTCGGGTCTCAGGGGGCCCCCCCGAAGCTTTCTTT.

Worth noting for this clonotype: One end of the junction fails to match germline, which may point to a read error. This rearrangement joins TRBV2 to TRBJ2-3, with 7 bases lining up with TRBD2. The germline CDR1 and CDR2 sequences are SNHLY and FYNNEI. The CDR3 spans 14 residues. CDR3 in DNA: TGTGCCAGCAGTCCCAGCGGGGCTCCAGATACGCGGTATTTT. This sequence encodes CASSPSGAPDTRYF.

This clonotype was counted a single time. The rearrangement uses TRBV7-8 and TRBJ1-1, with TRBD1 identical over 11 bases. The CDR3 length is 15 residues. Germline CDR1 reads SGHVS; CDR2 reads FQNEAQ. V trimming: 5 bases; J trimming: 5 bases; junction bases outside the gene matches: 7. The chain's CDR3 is CASSIGTGGFTEAFF. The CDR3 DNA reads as TGTGCCAGCAGCATAGGGACAGGGGGGTTTACTGAAGCTTTCTTT.

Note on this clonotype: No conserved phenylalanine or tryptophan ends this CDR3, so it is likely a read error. The DNA for the CDR3 is TGTGCCAGCACCCTGGGAAGGGCCTACAATGAGCAGTTCGTC. This codes for CASTLGRAYNEQFV. The rearrangement joins TRBV7-2 to TRBJ2-1; D not resolved. V dropped 7 bases and J dropped 2 bases, with 12 bases sitting between them. The germline V gene encodes CDR1 SGHTA and CDR2 FQGNSA. The CDR3 is made up of 14 amino acids.

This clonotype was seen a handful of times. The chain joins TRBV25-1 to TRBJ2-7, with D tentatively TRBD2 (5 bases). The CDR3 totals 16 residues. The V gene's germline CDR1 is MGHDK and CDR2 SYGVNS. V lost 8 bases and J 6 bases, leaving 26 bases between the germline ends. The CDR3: CASRFGGGRNRGEQYF. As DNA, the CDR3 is TGTGCCAGCCGGTTTGGAGGAGGACGCAATCGAGGCGAGCAGTACTTC.

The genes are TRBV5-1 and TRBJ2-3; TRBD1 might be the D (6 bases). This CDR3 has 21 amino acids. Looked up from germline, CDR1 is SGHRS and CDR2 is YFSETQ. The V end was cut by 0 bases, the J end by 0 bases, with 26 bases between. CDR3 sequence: CASSLGPRAGESRVSTDTQYF. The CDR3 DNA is TGCGCCAGCAGCTTGGGTCCCCGGGCAGGGGAGTCAAGGGTCAGCACAGATACGCAGTATTTT.

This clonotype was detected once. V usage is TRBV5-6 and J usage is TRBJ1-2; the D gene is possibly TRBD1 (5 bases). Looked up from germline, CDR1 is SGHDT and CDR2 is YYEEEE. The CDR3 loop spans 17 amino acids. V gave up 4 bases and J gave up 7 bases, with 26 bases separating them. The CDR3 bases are TGTGCCAGCAGCCTGGGAGCCGGTCCGGGGCTAAGGAGTGGCTACACCTTC. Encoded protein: CASSLGAGPGLRSGYTF.